This TCR beta chain appears in the sequencing data of a study of human T cells and chemical hapten exposure. In its sample, this clonotype was seen a few times. TCRdb used MiXCR to reprocess the RACE reads, holding one entry per CDR3 protein. The table records some 96,000 distinct CDR3 sequences, 27% of them present only once. CDR1 is SNHLY and CDR2 is FYNNEI in the germline V gene. The CDR3 is 14 residues long. After removal of 5 bases from V and 4 bases from J, the junction contained 3 bases not matched to a gene. Specified time point: patch test 3, about 24 weeks after DPC sensitization. Documented treatment: therapeutic diphenylcyclopropenone sensitization with weekly scalp DPC.

The chain combines TRBV2 with TRBJ2-2, with 8 positions matching TRBD2. The sequence was collected from a middle-aged man with alopecia areata. Some clones in this sample may be carry-over from other donors' samples. The source was whole blood, collected in connection with sensitization to the hapten diphenylcyclopropenone (DPC). This CDR3 reads CASSSGSGTGELFF. The CDR3 DNA sequence: TGTGCCAGCAGTAGCGGGAGTGGCACCGGGGAGCTGTTTTTT.